Below are 10 T cell receptor beta chains sequenced from a single sample in a study of T cell responses to AZD1222 COVID-19 vaccine (dated by TCRdb to the early 2020s). The intended sense of this specimen's time point label: baseline before first vaccination. The treatment or condition tag for this specimen amounts to: meningococcal conjugate vaccine given as trial control. To prepare the library, the immunoSEQ multiplex PCR assay was applied. This immuneACCESS table, as held by TCRdb, lists in-frame sequences with V and J called but not all clones. Of the missing ones, under half trace to an unresolved V gene in checked studies; the others have no known cause. This sample holds some 130,000 clones; about nine tenths were observed only once. Roughly a sixth of the sample is in the top ten clones. Sequenced material: peripheral blood, taken on day 0 of MenACWY control vaccination. Receptor source: an adult in good health.

The rearrangement joins TRBV29-1 to TRBJ2-7; 10 bases fit TRBD1. J gave up 7 bases and V 5 bases, and 5 bases lay outside the gene matches. Germline-derived CDR1 and CDR2 are SQVTM and ANQGSEA. There are 12 residues in the CDR3. The CDR3 DNA is TGCAGCGTTCGACAGGGGGCGGATGAGCAGTACTTC. The encoded protein is CSVRQGADEQYF.

This clone was recorded a few times. An end of the junction differs from the germline gene, which may be a read error. CDR3 sequence reads: CASSPGLGRGYTF. The CDR3 DNA follows: TGTGCTAGCAGCCCGGGCTTGGGGCGAGGCTACACCTTC. V and J are TRBV7-7 and TRBJ1-2; a possible D gene is TRBD1 (5 bases). The CDR3 has 13 residues. Germline lookup yields CDR1 SSHAT and CDR2 FNYEAQ (reference sequence).

The V call is TRBV28, the J call TRBJ1-1; D gene uncertain. Germline V gives CDR1 MDHEN, CDR2 SYDVKM. Trimming pared 2 bases from V and 0 bases from J, leaving 7 bases between. The CDR3 consists of 14 residues. The CDR3 here is CASSLDSLNTEAFF. CDR3 DNA sequence: TGTGCCAGCAGTTTAGACTCTTTGAACACTGAAGCTTTCTTT.

The chain couples TRBV30 to TRBJ1-1; D unclear. The CDR3 totals 13 residues. The V end was cut by 0 bases, the J end by 3 bases, with 8 bases between. From germline, CDR1 is GTSNPN and CDR2 SVGIG (reference sequence). The CDR3 sequence: CAWSVLGYTEAFF. In DNA form, the CDR3 reads TGTGCCTGGAGTGTACTAGGTTACACTGAAGCTTTCTTT. Filled out from reference TRBV30 and TRBJ1-1, the complete variable domain reads SQTIHQWPATLVQPVGSPLSLECTVEGTSNPNLYWYRQAAGRGLQLLFYSVGIGQISSEVPQNLSASRPQDRQFILSSKKLLLSDSGFYLCAWSVLGYTEAFFGQGTRLTVV.

The chain recombines TRBV20-1 with TRBJ2-7; 7 bases align to TRBD2. V was clipped by 7 bases and J by 3 bases; unmatched bases: 3. This CDR3 has 11 amino acids. Germline V gives CDR1 DFQATT, CDR2 SNEGSKA (reference sequence). CDR3 DNA: TGCAGTGGCGGGGGAGGCTACGAGCAGTACTTC. Residues: CSGGGGYEQYF.

J is TRBJ2-5 and V is TRBV12-3 or TRBV12-4; no reliable D call. The V gene lost 5 bases and the J gene lost 4 bases, with 11 bases spanning the gap. The CDR3 is 13 residues long. The CDR3 DNA is TGTGCCAGCAGTAGCTTCTCGGGAGAGACCCAGTACTTC. Protein product: CASSSFSGETQYF.

The V gene is TRBV19, the J gene TRBJ1-5; TRBD1 aligns across 7 bases. Germline trimming cut 4 bases from V and 1 base from J; bases unmatched to any gene: 4. The CDR3 runs 15 residues. The germline gives CDR1 LNHDA, CDR2 SQIVND (reference sequence). The CDR3 here is CASSRDRGSNQPQHF. The DNA for the CDR3 is TGTGCCAGTAGTAGGGACAGAGGGAGCAATCAGCCCCAGCATTTT.

V usage is TRBV7-9 and J usage is TRBJ2-2; possibly TRBD2 for D (5 bases). Trimming pared 0 bases from V and 0 bases from J, leaving 11 bases between. The CDR3 has 17 amino acids. The germline V gene has CDR1 SEHNR and CDR2 FQNEAQ (reference sequence). The CDR3 is CASSLAGGSSNTGELFF. CDR3 DNA sequence: TGTGCCAGCAGCTTAGCGGGCGGGTCCTCGAACACCGGGGAGCTGTTTTTT.

V gene TRBV10-3 combines with J gene TRBJ2-4; D might be TRBD1 (6 bases). The germline V gene encodes CDR1 ENHRY and CDR2 SYGVKD. Trimming took off 3 bases at V and 4 bases at J, with 16 bases between the two ends. CDR3 length: 16 residues. The CDR3 is CAISDPRQGSKNIQYF. CDR3 coding DNA: TGTGCCATCAGTGACCCGAGGCAGGGGTCTAAAAACATTCAGTACTTC.

Worth noting for this clone: One end of the junction varies from germline; a read error may be responsible. This chain links TRBV2 with TRBJ2-3; D unresolved. The CDR3 is made up of 14 amino acids. Germline CDR1 SNHLY, CDR2 FYNNEI. CDR3 bases: TGTGCCAGCAGGGAAGGCAGGAGTAAGGATACGCAGTATTTT. Translating gives CASREGRSKDTQYF.